This TCR beta chain stems from a study of blood T cells in healthy people across ages. Overall study results and limits: Getting older went along with TCR beta diversity per million T cells dropping roughly linearly. Shifts in expanded clonotypes may have been confounded by donor CMV status, which was unknown.

CDR3 size: 13 residues. Trimming took 0 bases from V and 6 from J, leaving 10 bases between them. Germline V gene data show CDR1 as DFQATT and CDR2 as SNEGSKA (reference sequence). As to this clonotype: Its target is unknown.

A second PCR of 7 to 11 cycles used a sample-barcoded 5' primer and a J-beta primer mix. TCRdb redid the calling of the 5' RACE reads with MiXCR, one entry per CDR3 protein. The profile shows fewer than 2,000,000 distinct CDR3 sequences, around 42% of them singletons. The sequenced sample consisted of blood. This chain uses TRBV20-1 with TRBJ2-3; D remains unclear. The sequence came from a human donor in good health. CDR3 sequence (DNA): TGCAGTGCTAGAGATCTTCCCTTTGATACGCAGTATTTT. It is translated as CSARDLPFDTQYF.